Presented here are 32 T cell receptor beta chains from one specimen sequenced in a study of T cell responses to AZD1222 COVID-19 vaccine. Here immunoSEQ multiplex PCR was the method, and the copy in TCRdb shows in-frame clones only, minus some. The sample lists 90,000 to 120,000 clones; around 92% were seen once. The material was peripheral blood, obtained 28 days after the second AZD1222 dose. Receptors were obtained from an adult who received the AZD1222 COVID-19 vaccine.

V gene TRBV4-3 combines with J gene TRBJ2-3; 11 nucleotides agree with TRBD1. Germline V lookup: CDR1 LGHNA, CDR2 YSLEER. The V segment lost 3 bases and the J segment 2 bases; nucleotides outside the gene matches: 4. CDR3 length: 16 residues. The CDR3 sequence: CASSQDRGLNTDTQYF. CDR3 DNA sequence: TGCGCCAGCAGCCAGGACAGGGGGCTCAACACAGATACGCAGTATTTT.

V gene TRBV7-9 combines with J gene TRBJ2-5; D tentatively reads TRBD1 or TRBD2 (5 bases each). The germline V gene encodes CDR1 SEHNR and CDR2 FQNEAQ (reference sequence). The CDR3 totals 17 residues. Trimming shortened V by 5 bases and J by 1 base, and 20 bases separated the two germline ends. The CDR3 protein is CASSPLPVGRLQETQYF. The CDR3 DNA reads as TGTGCCAGCAGCCCACTCCCGGTGGGACGCCTCCAAGAGACCCAGTACTTC.

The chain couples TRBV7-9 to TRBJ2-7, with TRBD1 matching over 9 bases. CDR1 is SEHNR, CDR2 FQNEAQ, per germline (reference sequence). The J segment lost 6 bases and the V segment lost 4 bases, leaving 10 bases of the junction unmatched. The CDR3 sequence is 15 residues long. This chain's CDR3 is CASSCRDRERCEQYF. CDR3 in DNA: TGTGCCAGCAGCTGCCGGGACAGGGAAAGGTGCGAGCAGTACTTC.

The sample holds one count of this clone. The CDR3: CASSIWGRSAGELFF. The CDR3 coding sequence is TGTGCCAGTAGTATATGGGGGAGGAGTGCCGGGGAGCTGTTTTTT. The chain links TRBV19 to TRBJ2-2, with TRBD2 as a possible D gene (6 bases). In germline, CDR1 is LNHDA, CDR2 SQIVND (reference sequence). The CDR3 has 15 amino acids. The V end lost 2 bases, the J end lost 6 bases, and 13 bases lay between the germline ends.

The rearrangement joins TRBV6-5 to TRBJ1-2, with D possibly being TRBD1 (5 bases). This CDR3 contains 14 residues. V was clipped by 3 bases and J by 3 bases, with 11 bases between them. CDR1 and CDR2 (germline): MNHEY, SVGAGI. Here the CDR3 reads CASSYQGQDYGYTF. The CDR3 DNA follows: TGTGCCAGCAGTTATCAGGGTCAGGACTATGGCTACACCTTC.

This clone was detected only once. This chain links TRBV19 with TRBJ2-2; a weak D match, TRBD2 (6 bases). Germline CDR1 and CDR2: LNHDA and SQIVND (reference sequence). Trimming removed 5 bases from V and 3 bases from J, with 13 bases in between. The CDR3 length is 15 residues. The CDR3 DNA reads TGTGCCAGTAGTCCAATGACTAGTTACACCGGGGAGCTGTTTTTT. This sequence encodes CASSPMTSYTGELFF.

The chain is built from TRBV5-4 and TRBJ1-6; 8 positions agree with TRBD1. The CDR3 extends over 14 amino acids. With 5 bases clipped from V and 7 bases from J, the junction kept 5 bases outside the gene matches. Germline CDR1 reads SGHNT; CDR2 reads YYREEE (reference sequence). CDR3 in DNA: TGTGCCAGCAGAGGACAGGGATTAAATTCACCCCTCCACTTT. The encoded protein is CASRGQGLNSPLHF. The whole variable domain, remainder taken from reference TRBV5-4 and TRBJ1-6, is ETGVTQSPTHLIKTRGQQVTLRCSSQSGHNTVSWYQQALGQGPQFIFQYYREEENGRGNFPPRFSGLQFPNYSSELNVNALELDDSALYLCASRGQGLNSPLHFGNGTRLTVT.

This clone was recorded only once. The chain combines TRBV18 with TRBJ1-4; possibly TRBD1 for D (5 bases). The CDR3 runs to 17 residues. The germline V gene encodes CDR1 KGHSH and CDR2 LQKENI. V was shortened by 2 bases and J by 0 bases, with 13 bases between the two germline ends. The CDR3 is CASSPRPPGATNEKLFF. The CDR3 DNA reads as TGTGCCAGCTCACCAAGGCCCCCGGGGGCAACTAATGAAAAACTGTTTTTT.

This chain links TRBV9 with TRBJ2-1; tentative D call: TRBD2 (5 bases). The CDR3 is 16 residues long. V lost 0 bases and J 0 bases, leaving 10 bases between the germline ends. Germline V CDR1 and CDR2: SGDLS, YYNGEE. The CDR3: CASSVVGESSYNEQFF. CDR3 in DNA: TGTGCCAGCAGCGTAGTCGGGGAGAGCTCCTACAATGAGCAGTTCTTC.

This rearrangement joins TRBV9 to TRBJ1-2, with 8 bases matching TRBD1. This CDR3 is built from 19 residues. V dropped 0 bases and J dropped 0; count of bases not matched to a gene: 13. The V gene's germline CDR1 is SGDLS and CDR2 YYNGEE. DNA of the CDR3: TGTGCCAGCAGCGTAGGGACCGGGACAGGCGTACGAGCTAACTATGGCTACACCTTC. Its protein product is CASSVGTGTGVRANYGYTF.

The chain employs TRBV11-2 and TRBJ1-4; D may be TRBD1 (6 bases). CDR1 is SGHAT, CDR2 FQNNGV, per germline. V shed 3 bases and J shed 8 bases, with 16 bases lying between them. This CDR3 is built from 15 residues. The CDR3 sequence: CASSLSGGTLEKLFF. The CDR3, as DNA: TGTGCCAGCAGCTTGTCTGGGGGGACACTCGAAAAACTGTTTTTT.

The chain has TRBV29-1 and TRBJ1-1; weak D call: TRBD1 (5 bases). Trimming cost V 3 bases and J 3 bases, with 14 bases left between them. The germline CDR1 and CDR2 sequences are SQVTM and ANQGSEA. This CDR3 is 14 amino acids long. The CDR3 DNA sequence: TGCAGCGTTGAGGTTCTGGACACTTACACTGAAGCTTTCTTT. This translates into CSVEVLDTYTEAFF.

The CDR3, as DNA: TGTGCCAGCAGCCGACTAGCGGGATCCTACGAGCAGTACTTC. Translating gives CASSRLAGSYEQYF. The chain combines TRBV25-1 with TRBJ2-7, with TRBD2 matching over 11 bases. V was clipped by 6 bases and J by 1 base; unmatched bases: 2. Germline lookup yields CDR1 MGHDK and CDR2 SYGVNS. The CDR3 is 14 amino acids.

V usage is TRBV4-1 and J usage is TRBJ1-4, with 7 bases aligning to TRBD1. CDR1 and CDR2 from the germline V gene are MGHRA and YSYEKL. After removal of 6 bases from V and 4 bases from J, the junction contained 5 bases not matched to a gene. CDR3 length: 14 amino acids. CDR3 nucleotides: TGCGCCAGCAGTGAGAGGACAGGTAATGAAAAACTGTTTTTT. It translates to CASSERTGNEKLFF.

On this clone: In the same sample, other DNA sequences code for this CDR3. Here the CDR3 DNA reads TGTGCCAGCAGCGTCGTAGGGGACTCTGGAAACACCATATATTTT. Its translation: CASSVVGDSGNTIYF. The chain is built from TRBV9 and TRBJ1-3; possible D gene TRBD1, 5 bases. V was clipped by 2 bases and J by 0 bases, with 9 bases between them. The CDR3 consists of 15 residues. CDR1 and CDR2 (germline): SGDLS, YYNGEE.

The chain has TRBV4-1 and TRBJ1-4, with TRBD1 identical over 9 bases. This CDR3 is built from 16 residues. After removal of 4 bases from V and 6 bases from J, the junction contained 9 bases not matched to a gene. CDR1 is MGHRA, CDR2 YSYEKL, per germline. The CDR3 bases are TGCGCCAGCAGCCCTTATCTGGACAGGGGAGATGAAAAACTGTTTTTT. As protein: CASSPYLDRGDEKLFF.

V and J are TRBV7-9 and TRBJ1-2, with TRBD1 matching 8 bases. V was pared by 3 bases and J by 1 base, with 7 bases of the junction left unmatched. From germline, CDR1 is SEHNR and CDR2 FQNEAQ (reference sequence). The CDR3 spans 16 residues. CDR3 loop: CASSLGQVLLNYGYTF. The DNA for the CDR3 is TGTGCCAGCAGCTTGGGACAGGTTTTACTTAACTATGGCTACACCTTC.

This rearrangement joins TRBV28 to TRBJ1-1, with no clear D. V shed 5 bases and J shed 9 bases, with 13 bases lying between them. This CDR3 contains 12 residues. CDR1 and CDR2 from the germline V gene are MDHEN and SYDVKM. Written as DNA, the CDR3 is TGTGCCAGCAGTGCCTGGCCAAGAAAAGCTTTCTTT. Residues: CASSAWPRKAFF.

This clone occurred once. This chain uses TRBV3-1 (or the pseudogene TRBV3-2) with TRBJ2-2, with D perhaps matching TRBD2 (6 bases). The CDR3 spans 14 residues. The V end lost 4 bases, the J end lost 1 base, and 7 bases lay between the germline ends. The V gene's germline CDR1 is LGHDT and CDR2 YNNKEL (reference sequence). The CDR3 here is CASSRGENTGELFF. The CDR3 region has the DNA TGTGCCAGCAGCCGCGGGGAGAACACCGGGGAGCTGTTTTTT.

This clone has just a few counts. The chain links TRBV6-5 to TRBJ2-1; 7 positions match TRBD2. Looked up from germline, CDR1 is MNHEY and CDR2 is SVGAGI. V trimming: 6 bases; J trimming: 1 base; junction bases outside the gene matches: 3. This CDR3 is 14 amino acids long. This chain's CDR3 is CASRLGLSYNEQFF. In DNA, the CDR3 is TGTGCCAGCAGATTGGGACTATCCTACAATGAGCAGTTCTTC.

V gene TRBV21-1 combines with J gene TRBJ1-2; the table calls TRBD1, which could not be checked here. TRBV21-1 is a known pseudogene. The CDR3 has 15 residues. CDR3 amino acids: CASSETNRRNYGYTF. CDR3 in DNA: TGTGCCAGCAGCGAGACCAACAGGCGAAACTATGGCTACACCTTC.

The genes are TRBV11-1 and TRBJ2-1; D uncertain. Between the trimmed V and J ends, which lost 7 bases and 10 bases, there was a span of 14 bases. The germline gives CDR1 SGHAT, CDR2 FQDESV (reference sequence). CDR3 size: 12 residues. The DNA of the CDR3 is TGTGCCAGCACTGGCCAGACGTGGGAGCAGTTCTTC. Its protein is CASTGQTWEQFF.

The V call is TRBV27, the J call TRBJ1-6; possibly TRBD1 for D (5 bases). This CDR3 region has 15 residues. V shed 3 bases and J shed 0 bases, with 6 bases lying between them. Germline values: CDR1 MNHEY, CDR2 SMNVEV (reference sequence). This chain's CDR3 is CASSFTGSYNSPLHF. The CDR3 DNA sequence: TGTGCCAGCAGTTTCACAGGCTCCTATAATTCACCCCTCCACTTT.

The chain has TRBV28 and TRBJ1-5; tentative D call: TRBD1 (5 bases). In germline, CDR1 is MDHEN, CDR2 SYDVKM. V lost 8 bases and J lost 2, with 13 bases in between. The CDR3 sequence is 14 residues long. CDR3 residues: CASAGGEGNQPQHF. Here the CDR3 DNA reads TGTGCCAGCGCGGGGGGGGAAGGCAATCAGCCCCAGCATTTT.

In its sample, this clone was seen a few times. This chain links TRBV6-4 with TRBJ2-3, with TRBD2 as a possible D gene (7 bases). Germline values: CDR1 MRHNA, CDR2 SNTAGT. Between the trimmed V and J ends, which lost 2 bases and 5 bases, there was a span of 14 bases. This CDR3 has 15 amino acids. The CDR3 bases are TGTGCCAGCAGTGACGGGGGGGGCCAGGGAGATACGCAGTATTTT. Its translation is CASSDGGGQGDTQYF.

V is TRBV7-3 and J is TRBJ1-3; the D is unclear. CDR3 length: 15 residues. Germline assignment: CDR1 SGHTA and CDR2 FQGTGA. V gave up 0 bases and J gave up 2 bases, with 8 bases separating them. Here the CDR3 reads CASSLTGSTGNTIYF. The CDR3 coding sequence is TGTGCCAGCAGCTTAACAGGGAGTACTGGAAACACCATATATTTT. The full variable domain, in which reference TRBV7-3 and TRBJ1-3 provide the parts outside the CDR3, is GAGVSQTPSNKVTEKGKYVELRCDPISGHTALYWYRQSLGQGPEFLIYFQGTGAADDSGLPNDRFFAVRPEGSVSTLKIQRTERGDSAVYLCASSLTGSTGNTIYFGEGSWLTVV.

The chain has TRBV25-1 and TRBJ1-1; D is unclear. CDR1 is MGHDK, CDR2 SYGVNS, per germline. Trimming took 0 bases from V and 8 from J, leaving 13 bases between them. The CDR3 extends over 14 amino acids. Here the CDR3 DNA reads TGTGCCAGCAGTGAATATTTTTCAGAAAGAGAAGCTTTCTTT. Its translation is CASSEYFSEREAFF.

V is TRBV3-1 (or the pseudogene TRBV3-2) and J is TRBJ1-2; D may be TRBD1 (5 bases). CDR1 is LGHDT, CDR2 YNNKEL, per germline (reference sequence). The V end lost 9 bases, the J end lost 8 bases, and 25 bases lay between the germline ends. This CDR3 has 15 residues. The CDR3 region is CASNPGLSRPWGYTF. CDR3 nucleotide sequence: TGTGCCAGTAACCCGGGACTTTCTAGACCTTGGGGCTACACCTTC.

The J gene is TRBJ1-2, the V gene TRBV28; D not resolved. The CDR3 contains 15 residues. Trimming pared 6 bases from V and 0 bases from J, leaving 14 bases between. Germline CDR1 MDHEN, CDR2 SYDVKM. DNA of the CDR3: TGTGCCAGCAGGCCCGAAGGTAGGACTAACTATGGCTACACCTTC. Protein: CASRPEGRTNYGYTF.

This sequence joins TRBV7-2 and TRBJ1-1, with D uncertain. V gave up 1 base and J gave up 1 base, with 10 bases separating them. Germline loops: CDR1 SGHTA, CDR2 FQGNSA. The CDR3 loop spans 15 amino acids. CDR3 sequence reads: CASSLVVSANTEAFF. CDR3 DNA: TGTGCCAGCAGCTTAGTTGTTTCCGCGAACACTGAAGCTTTCTTT.

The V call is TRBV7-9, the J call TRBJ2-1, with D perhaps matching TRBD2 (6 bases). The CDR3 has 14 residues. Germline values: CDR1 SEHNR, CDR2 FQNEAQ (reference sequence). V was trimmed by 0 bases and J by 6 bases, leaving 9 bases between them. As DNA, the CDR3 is TGTGCCAGCAGCTTAGCCATGGGGGGCAATGAGCAGTTCTTC. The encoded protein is CASSLAMGGNEQFF.

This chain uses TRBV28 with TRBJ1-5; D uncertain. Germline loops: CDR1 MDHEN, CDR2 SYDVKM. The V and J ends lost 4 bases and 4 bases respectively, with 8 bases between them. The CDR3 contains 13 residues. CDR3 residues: CASSSELNQPQHF. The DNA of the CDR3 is TGTGCCAGCAGTTCGGAGTTAAATCAGCCCCAGCATTTT.